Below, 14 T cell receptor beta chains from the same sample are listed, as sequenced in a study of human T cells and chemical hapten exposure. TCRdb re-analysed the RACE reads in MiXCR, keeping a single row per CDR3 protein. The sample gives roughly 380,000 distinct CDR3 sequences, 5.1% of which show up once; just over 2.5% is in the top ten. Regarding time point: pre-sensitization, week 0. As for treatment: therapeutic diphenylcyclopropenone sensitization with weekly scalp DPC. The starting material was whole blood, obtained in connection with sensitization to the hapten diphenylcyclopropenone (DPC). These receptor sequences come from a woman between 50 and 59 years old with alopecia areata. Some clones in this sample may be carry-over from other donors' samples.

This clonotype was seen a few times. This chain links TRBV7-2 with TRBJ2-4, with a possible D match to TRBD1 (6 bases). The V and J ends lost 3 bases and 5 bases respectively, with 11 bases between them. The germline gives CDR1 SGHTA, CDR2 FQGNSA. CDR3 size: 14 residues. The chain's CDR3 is CASSLGTRQNIQYF. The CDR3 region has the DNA TGTGCCAGCAGCTTGGGGACACGGCAAAACATTCAGTACTTC.

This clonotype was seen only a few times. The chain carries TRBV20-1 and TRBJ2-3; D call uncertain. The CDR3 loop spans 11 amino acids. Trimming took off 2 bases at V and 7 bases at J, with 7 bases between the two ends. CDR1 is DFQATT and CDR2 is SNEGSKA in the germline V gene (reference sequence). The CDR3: CSARTANTQYF. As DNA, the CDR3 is TGCAGTGCTAGAACTGCGAATACGCAGTATTTT.

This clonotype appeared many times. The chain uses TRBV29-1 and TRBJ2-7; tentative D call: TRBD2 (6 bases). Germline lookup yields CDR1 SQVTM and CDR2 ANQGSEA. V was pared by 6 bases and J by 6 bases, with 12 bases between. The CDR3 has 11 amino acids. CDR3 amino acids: CSVVGTGEQYF. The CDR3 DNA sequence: TGCAGCGTCGTAGGGACTGGCGAGCAGTACTTC.

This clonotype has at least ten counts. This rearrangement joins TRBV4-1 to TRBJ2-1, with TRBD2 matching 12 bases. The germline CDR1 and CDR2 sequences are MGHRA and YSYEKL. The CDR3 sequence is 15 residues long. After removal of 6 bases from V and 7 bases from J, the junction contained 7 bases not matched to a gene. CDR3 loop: CASRLLAGGQNEQFF. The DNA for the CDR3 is TGCGCCAGCAGGTTACTAGCGGGGGGTCAGAATGAGCAGTTCTTC.

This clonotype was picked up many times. CDR3 DNA sequence: TGTGCCAGCAGCGAAACAATAGCGGGAGGTCGGGCAGATACGCAGTATTTT. It is translated as CASSETIAGGRADTQYF. The genes are TRBV7-9 and TRBJ2-3; 10 positions match TRBD2. Trimming at V came to 5 bases and at J to 4 bases, leaving 12 bases not matched to a gene. Per the germline V gene, CDR1 is SEHNR and CDR2 is FQNEAQ (reference sequence). This CDR3 region has 17 residues.

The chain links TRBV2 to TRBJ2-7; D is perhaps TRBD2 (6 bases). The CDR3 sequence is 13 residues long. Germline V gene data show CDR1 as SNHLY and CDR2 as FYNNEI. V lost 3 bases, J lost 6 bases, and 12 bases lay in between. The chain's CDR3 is CASSENVGGEQYF. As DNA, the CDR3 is TGTGCCAGCAGTGAGAATGTGGGGGGCGAGCAGTACTTC.

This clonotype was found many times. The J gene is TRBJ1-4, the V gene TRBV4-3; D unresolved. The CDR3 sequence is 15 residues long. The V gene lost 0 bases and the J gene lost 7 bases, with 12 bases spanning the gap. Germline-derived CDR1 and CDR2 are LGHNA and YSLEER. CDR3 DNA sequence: TGCGCCAGCAGCCAAGATCAAGGACTAGGTGAAAAACTGTTTTTT. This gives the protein CASSQDQGLGEKLFF.

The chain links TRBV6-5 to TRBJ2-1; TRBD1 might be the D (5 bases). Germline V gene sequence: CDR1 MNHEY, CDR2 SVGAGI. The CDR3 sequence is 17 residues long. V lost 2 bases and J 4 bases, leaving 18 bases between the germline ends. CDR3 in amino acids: CASSYGRGDQDYNEQFF. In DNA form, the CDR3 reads TGTGCCAGCAGTTACGGTAGGGGCGATCAAGATTACAATGAGCAGTTCTTC.

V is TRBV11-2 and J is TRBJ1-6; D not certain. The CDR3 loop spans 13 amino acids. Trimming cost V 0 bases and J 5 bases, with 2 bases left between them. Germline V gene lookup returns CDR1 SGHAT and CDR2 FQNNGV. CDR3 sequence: CASSLDNNSPLHF. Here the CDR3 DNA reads TGTGCCAGCAGCTTAGATAATAATTCACCCCTCCACTTT. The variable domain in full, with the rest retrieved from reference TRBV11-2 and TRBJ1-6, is EAGVAQSPRYKIIEKRQSVAFWCNPISGHATLYWYQQILGQGPKLLIQFQNNGVVDDSQLPKDRFSAERLKGVDSTLKIQPAKLEDSAVYLCASSLDNNSPLHFGNGTRLTVT.

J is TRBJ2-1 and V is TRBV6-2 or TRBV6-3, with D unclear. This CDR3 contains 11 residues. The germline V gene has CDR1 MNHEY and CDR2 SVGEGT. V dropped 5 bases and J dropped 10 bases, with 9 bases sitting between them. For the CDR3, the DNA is TGTGCCAGCAGTGAGTACATCGAGCAGTTCTTC. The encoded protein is CASSEYIEQFF.

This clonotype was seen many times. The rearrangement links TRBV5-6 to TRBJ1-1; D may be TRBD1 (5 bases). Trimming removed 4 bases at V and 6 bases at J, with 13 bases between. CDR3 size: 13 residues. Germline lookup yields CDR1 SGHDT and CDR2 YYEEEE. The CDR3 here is CASSGAFVPEAFF. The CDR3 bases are TGTGCCAGCAGCGGGGCGTTCGTCCCTGAAGCTTTCTTT.

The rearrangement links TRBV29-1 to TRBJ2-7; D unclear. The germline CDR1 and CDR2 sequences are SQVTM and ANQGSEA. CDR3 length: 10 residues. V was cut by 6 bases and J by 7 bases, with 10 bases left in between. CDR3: CSVGSGEQYF. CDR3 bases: TGCAGCGTGGGAAGTGGGGAGCAGTACTTC.

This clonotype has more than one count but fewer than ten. CDR3 region: CSAPDRVIENIQYF. The CDR3 nucleotides read TGCAGTGCCCCCGACAGGGTCATAGAAAACATTCAGTACTTC. The chain carries TRBV20-1 and TRBJ2-4; TRBD1 matches 7 bases. V trimming: 6 bases; J trimming: 5 bases; junction bases outside the gene matches: 10. CDR3 length equals 14 residues. Germline lookup yields CDR1 DFQATT and CDR2 SNEGSKA (reference sequence).

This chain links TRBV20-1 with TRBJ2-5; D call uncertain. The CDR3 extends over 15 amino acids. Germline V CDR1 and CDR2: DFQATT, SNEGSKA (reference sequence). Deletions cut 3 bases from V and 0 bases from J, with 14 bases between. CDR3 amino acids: CSASGAYGDQETQYF. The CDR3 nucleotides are TGCAGTGCTAGTGGCGCTTACGGCGACCAAGAGACCCAGTACTTC.